These T cell receptor beta chains were read from a single sample in a study of cytomegalovirus exposure and HLA in healthy donors. Assay: immunoSEQ multiplex PCR; the TCRdb copy retains only in-frame clones and omits some. The data contain just over 200,000 clones, around four fifths of them seen just once; the ten biggest clones take up approximately 2.5%. The sample consisted of PBMCs. The receptors shown here come from a woman between 35 and 50 years old in good health and CMV-seronegative. The CDR3 runs from the conserved cysteine through the conserved F or W. The order of the fields is V gene, J gene, D gene, CDR3 protein. A D gene is named only where the DNA matches it firmly.

V: TRBV9; J: TRBJ2-1; D: TRBD2; CDR3: CASSAAGGSYNEQFF
V: TRBV2; J: TRBJ1-1; D: -; CDR3: CASCYSAEAFF
V: TRBV10-3; J: TRBJ2-7; D: TRBD1; CDR3: CATKAGQGVPYEQYF
V: TRBV28; J: TRBJ1-2; D: TRBD1; CDR3: CASLLTGGSYGYTF
V: TRBV9; J: TRBJ1-3; D: -; CDR3: CASTKGVTGNTIYF
V: TRBV4-1; J: TRBJ2-7; D: TRBD1; CDR3: CASSHSTGGYEQYF
V: TRBV28; J: TRBJ2-3; D: TRBD2; CDR3: CASSPVASGRGGGTDTQYF
V: TRBV10-1; J: TRBJ1-1; D: -; CDR3: CASSEEFGTEAFF
V: TRBV27; J: TRBJ2-7; D: TRBD2; CDR3: CASSLSFGRVHEQYF
V: TRBV7-8; J: TRBJ2-2; D: -; CDR3: CASSLVPFGELFF
V: TRBV28; J: TRBJ2-2; D: -; CDR3: CASSLQGRGGELFF
V: TRBV7-2; J: TRBJ1-3; D: -; CDR3: CASSRGARATGNTIYF
V: TRBV6-6; J: TRBJ2-2; D: TRBD1; CDR3: CASGGTGGTGELFF
V: TRBV27; J: TRBJ1-5; D: TRBD1; CDR3: CASGPGTGPNQPQHF
V: TRBV11-2; J: TRBJ2-7; D: -; CDR3: CASSLDPRQKYF
V: TRBV5-1; J: TRBJ2-3; D: -; CDR3: CASSLQGTDTQYF
V: TRBV6-5; J: TRBJ1-2; D: -; CDR3: CASSYSRRGEGYTF
V: TRBV30; J: TRBJ2-1; D: -; CDR3: CAWTWSSYNEQFF
V: TRBV7-2; J: TRBJ1-4; D: TRBD1; CDR3: CASRQGGANEKLFF
V: TRBV19; J: TRBJ1-5; D: -; CDR3: CASSSYRDQPQHF
V: TRBV2; J: TRBJ2-5; D: -; CDR3: CASSLGGGRETQYF
V: TRBV5-1; J: TRBJ2-1; D: TRBD2; CDR3: CASSPLADYNEQFF
V: TRBV4-2; J: TRBJ2-1; D: -; CDR3: CASSQDPREQFF
V: TRBV2; J: TRBJ2-3; D: TRBD2; CDR3: CASSEAGGPGTQYF
V: TRBV6-5; J: TRBJ2-1; D: -; CDR3: CASSLRSYNEQFF
V: TRBV6-1; J: TRBJ2-7; D: -; CDR3: CASRRGFYEQYF
V: TRBV5-1; J: TRBJ1-5; D: TRBD1; CDR3: CASSFTGASGAQHF
V: TRBV7-2; J: TRBJ2-5; D: -; CDR3: CASSQDPGSTQYF
V: TRBV5-6; J: TRBJ1-2; D: TRBD1; CDR3: CASSLVGTGTYGYTF